Below are 6 T cell receptor beta chains sequenced from a single sample in a study of T cell repertoires in cytomegalovirus infection. From the reads, TCRdb called clonotypes with MiXCR, one entry per CDR3 protein. The data contain some 920,000 distinct CDR3 sequences, around 32% of them seen just once; the ten biggest clones take up around an eighth. These receptors lack a known antigen. The sample in question was cultured CD8+ T cells from PBMCs, obtained from culture after CMV antigen stimulation. These receptor sequences come from a human donor in good health (CMV status not recorded). Some clones in this sample may be carry-over from other donors' samples.

In this sample, this clonotype turned up a few times. The V and J genes are TRBV18 and TRBJ2-7, with D possibly matching TRBD2 (5 bases). The germline gives CDR1 KGHSH, CDR2 LQKENI. The CDR3 spans 14 residues. Deletions cut 5 bases from V and 4 bases from J, with 15 bases between. This CDR3 is CASSNMEALYEQYF. In DNA form, the CDR3 reads TGTGCCAGCTCAAATATGGAGGCCCTATACGAGCAGTACTTC. The full variable domain, its missing parts supplied by reference TRBV18 and TRBJ2-7, is NAGVMQNPRHLVRRRGQEARLRCSPMKGHSHVYWYRQLPEEGLKFMVYLQKENIIDESGMPKERFSAEFPKEGPSILRIQQVVRGDSAAYFCASSNMEALYEQYFGPGTRLTVT.

This clonotype was observed many times. The V call is TRBV7-2, the J call TRBJ2-1, with 7 bases fitting TRBD2. Germline lookup yields CDR1 SGHTA and CDR2 FQGNSA. The CDR3 runs 18 residues. The junction had 19 bases not matched to a gene; V was cut back by 5 bases and J by 6 bases. The CDR3 sequence: CASSLSYPGTIIGNEQFF. Written as DNA, the CDR3 is TGTGCCAGCAGCCTAAGTTATCCCGGGACTATTATAGGCAATGAGCAGTTCTTC.

J is TRBJ2-7 and V is TRBV20-1, with D possibly being TRBD2 (5 bases). Trimming cost V 4 bases and J 1 base, with 11 bases left between them. The CDR3 sequence is 13 residues long. The germline V gene encodes CDR1 DFQATT and CDR2 SNEGSKA (reference sequence). In DNA, the CDR3 is TGCAGTGCTATGAGTGGACTGTCCTACGAGCAGTACTTC. This gives the protein CSAMSGLSYEQYF.

V is TRBV10-3 and J is TRBJ2-7; TRBD2 matches at 8 bases. The CDR3 spans 15 residues. V gave up 7 bases and J gave up 4 bases; unmatched junction bases: 12. Germline V lookup: CDR1 ENHRY, CDR2 SYGVKD. This CDR3 is CAIKGNSGEGYEQYF. In nucleotides, the CDR3 is TGTGCCATCAAGGGCAATAGCGGGGAAGGGTACGAGCAGTACTTC.

This chain connects TRBV28 to TRBJ2-3; D might be TRBD1 or TRBD2, each matching 5 bases. The CDR3 runs 14 residues. From germline, CDR1 is MDHEN and CDR2 SYDVKM. V gave up 3 bases and J gave up 2 bases, with 9 bases separating them. In DNA, the CDR3 is TGTGCCAGCAGTTTCGAGGGGACCACAGATACGCAGTATTTT. The encoded protein is CASSFEGTTDTQYF.

V is TRBV2 and J is TRBJ1-2; perhaps TRBD1 as D (5 bases). The CDR3 is made up of 13 amino acids. CDR1 and CDR2 (germline): SNHLY, FYNNEI. Trimming removed 4 bases at V and 6 bases at J, with 12 bases between. In DNA, the CDR3 is TGTGCCAGCAGTGGCAGGGTAGACGATGGCTACACCTTC. Translation gives CASSGRVDDGYTF. The complete variable domain, with remaining parts taken from reference TRBV2 and TRBJ1-2, reads EPEVTQTPSHQVTQMGQEVILRCVPISNHLYFYWYRQILGQKVEFLVSFYNNEISEKSEIFDDQFSVERPDGSNFTLKIRSTKLEDSAMYFCASSGRVDDGYTFGSGTRLTVV.